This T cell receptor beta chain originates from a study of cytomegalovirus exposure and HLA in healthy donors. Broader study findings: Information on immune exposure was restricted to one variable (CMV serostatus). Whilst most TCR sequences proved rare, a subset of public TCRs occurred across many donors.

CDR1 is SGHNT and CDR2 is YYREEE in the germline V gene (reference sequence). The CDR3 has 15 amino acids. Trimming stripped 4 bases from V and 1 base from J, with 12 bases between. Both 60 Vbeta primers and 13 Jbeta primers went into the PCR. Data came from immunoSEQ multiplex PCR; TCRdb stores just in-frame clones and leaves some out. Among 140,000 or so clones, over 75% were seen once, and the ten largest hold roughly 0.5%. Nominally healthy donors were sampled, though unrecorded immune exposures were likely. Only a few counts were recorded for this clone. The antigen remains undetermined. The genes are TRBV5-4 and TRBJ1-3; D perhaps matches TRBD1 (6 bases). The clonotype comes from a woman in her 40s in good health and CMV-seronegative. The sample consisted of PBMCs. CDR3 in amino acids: CASSLDRYSGNTIYF. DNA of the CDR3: TGTGCCAGCAGCCTCGACAGGTATTCTGGAAACACCATATATTTT.